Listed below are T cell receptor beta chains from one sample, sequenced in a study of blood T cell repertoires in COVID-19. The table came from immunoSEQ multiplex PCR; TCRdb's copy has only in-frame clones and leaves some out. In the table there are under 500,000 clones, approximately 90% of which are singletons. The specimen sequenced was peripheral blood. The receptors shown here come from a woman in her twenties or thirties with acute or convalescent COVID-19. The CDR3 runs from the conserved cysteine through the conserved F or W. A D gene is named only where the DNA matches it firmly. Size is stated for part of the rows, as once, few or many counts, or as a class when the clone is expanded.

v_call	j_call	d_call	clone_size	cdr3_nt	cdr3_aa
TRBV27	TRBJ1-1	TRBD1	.	TGTGCCAGCAGTTTATCCCGGGACAGGGGGCGCAGAGGGACTGAAGCTTTCTTT	CASSLSRDRGRRGTEAFF
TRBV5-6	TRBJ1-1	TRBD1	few	TGTGCCAGCAGCGTTGCGAACCTCCCTGGGACAGGTGAAGCTTTCTTT	CASSVANLPGTGEAFF
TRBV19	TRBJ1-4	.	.	TGTGCCAGTAGTGGGAGGGACGGGACTAATGAAAAACTGTTTTTT	CASSGRDGTNEKLFF
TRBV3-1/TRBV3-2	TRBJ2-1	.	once	TGTGCCAGCAGCCAAGGAGGGGGGGGGCCTTCCAGTGAGCAGTTCTTC	CASSQGGGGPSSEQFF
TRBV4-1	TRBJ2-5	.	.	TGCGCCAGCAGCCGAGGGCCCTCCCAAGAGACCCAGTACTTC	CASSRGPSQETQYF
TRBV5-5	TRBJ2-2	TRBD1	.	TGTGCCAGCAGCCGCCGAGGGGGACAGTCGTACACCGGGGAGCTGTTTTTT	CASSRRGGQSYTGELFF
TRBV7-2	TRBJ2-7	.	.	TGTGCCAGCAGCGGAGACAGCTACGAGCAGTACTTC	CASSGDSYEQYF
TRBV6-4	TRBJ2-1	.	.	TGTGCCAGCAGTGACAGGGCTAGCCGAAGCTCCTACAATGAGCAGTTCTTC	CASSDRASRSSYNEQFF
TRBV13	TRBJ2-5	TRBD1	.	TGTGCCAGCAGCTTGCGACAGGGGATTGAAGAGACCCAGTACTTC	CASSLRQGIEETQYF
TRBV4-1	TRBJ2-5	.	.	TGCGCCAGCAGCGCCAGAGAAGGAGGGGAGACCCAGTACTTC	CASSAREGGETQYF
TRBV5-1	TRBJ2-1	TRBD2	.	TGCGCCAGCAGCTTGTCGGCGGGGGGGCATAATGAGCAGTTCTTC	CASSLSAGGHNEQFF
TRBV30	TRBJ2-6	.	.	TGTGCCTGGAAGGAATTGCTGCCGCGGGTGAGGGGGGCCAACGTCCTGACTTTC	CAWKELLPRVRGANVLTF
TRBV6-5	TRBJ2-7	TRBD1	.	TGTGCCAGCAAAAAGGGGGCCCGCTCCTACGAGCAGTACTTC	CASKKGARSYEQYF
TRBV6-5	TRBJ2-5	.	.	TGTGCCAGCAGAGCGACAGGACAAGAGACCCAGTACTTC	CASRATGQETQYF
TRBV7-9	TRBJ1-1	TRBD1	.	TGTGCCAGCAGCACACCCGGGACAGGGCACACTGAAGCTTTCTTT	CASSTPGTGHTEAFF
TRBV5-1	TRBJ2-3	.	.	TGCGCCAGCAGCTTCCGAGACACAGATACGCAGTATTTT	CASSFRDTDTQYF